The rows below give T cell receptor beta chains drawn from one sample of a study of OX40 agonist ivuxolimab in advanced cancers. TCRdb's table, derived via immunoSEQ multiplex PCR, lists solely in-frame clones and lacks some. The table lists tens of thousands of clones, just under 85% of them singletons. The specimen was CD4+ or CD8+ T cells sorted from blood, collected in a trial of the OX40 agonist ivuxolimab. These receptors were obtained from an adult with an advanced solid tumor such as melanoma, head and neck, liver or kidney cancer. CDR3s leave out the opening cysteine and the closing phenylalanine or tryptophan. The order of the fields is V gene, clone size, J gene, CDR3 protein. The listing skips clone size in some rows; elsewhere it reads once, few, many or a size class.

>TRBV19|-|TRBJ1-1
ASQTRNTEAF
>TRBV30|-|TRBJ1-3
AWDEPYRVRLDTIY
>TRBV30|-|TRBJ1-6
AWMVGQGYSPLH
>TRBV30|once|TRBJ2-1
AWSIDEQF
>TRBV29-1|once|TRBJ1-1
SVGGAEAF
>TRBV29-1|-|TRBJ2-7
SVADGLPEQY
>TRBV19|-|TRBJ2-7
ASSPSVRDTPLYEQY
>TRBV18|-|TRBJ2-3
ASSPDRPTDTQY
>TRBV19|-|TRBJ1-4
ASSRETNEKLF
>TRBV11-1|-|TRBJ2-7
ASSGRGISGTSSYEQY
>TRBV11-2|-|TRBJ2-5
ASSLGHLEETQY
>TRBV7-6|-|TRBJ2-2
ASSLTLGHNFRELF
>TRBV6-1|-|TRBJ2-3
ASQTDRGTDTQY
>TRBV5-5|-|TRBJ1-2
ASSPSLQMGLGYT
>TRBV11-1|-|-
ASSLITGEQY
>TRBV10-3|-|TRBJ2-7
ANKEEASVLS
>TRBV21-1|-|TRBJ2-7
ASSKNGDPAYEQY
>TRBV7-2|-|TRBJ2-7
ASSIGAAGATYEQY
>TRBV5-5|-|TRBJ2-1
ASSLTSLVHEQF
>TRBV7-9|-|TRBJ2-7
ASSWGVTYEQY
>TRBV6-1|-|TRBJ2-7
ATLDRYEQY
>TRBV7-2|-|TRBJ1-5
ASSWEPTGRGQPQH
>TRBV11-3|-|TRBJ2-1
ASSLDSENEQF
>TRBV10-3|few|TRBJ1-4
AISERGLYEKLF
>TRBV10-2|few|TRBJ1-3
ASSEYNSGNTIY
>TRBV5-4|-|TRBJ2-7
ASSLAASTYEQY
>TRBV18|-|TRBJ1-5
ASSPPSGVGFQPQH
>TRBV10-3|-|TRBJ2-3
AISREGVTDTQY
>TRBV11-3|-|TRBJ2-5
ASSFRRTTEYQETQY
>TRBV6-5|-|TRBJ2-7
ASTPGSRVSYEQY
>TRBV5-5|-|TRBJ1-2
ASSAGQGEFGYT
>TRBV6-5|-|-
ASSYRVPHDEQY
>TRBV6-1|once|TRBJ2-2
ASKGTRNTGELF
>TRBV5-1|-|TRBJ2-5
ASSATSGRFETQY
>TRBV6-1|few|TRBJ2-5
ASSDPTGQETQY
>TRBV6-5|-|TRBJ2-1
ASFTGTSGTREQF
>TRBV14|once|TRBJ2-7
ASSQDQGREQY
>TRBV6-5|-|TRBJ2-5
ASSYSTRGAGTQY
>TRBV5-5|-|TRBJ1-4
ASSLLTNEKLF
>TRBV5-1|-|TRBJ2-2
ASSLARNGLDPGELF
>TRBV11-2|-|TRBJ1-2
ASSLDPGPLSGYT
>TRBV7-3|-|TRBJ2-2
ASSRFMLAGVGVGELF
>TRBV30|-|TRBJ1-4
AWSLRGASNEKLF
>TRBV19|-|TRBJ2-3
ASSSGEGVLSTDTQY
>TRBV7-2|-|TRBJ2-7
ASRRSGGLSGKQY
>TRBV19|-|TRBJ2-1
ASRQSGGESNEQF
>TRBV18|-|TRBJ1-1
ASSPADRGTEAF
>TRBV19|-|TRBJ2-6
ASSTSGTGISGANVLT
>TRBV7-7|-|TRBJ2-2
ASSPDRLRGELF
>TRBV6-1|-|TRBJ1-2
ASRLQGTGWDGYT
>TRBV7-9|once|TRBJ1-4
ASAPRGGNEKLF
>TRBV11-2|-|TRBJ2-6
ASSHWTVRSGANVLT
>TRBV10-2|-|TRBJ2-3
ASSVVSTDTQY
>TRBV11-3|-|TRBJ2-4
ASSSSYTAKNIQY
>TRBV18|-|TRBJ2-3
ASSRTQGTDTQY
>TRBV5-6|-|TRBJ2-3
ASSFRQGRSDTQY
>TRBV7-2|-|TRBJ2-1
ASSFSRRYNEQF
>TRBV28|few|TRBJ2-5
ASILGWPGGKETQY